The clone carrying this TCR beta chain was observed once. Sequencing used immunoSEQ multiplex PCR; TCRdb keeps in-frame clones, though not all of them. The sample has 25,000 to 35,000 clones, about 82% seen once. The CDR3 loop spans 15 amino acids. After removal of 5 bases from V and 0 bases from J, the junction contained 0 bases not matched to a gene. CDR1 and CDR2 (germline): SGHAT, FQNNGV. This entry belongs to a study of blood T cell repertoires in COVID-19. The V gene is TRBV11-2, the J gene TRBJ2-1, with 11 bases identical to TRBD2. The origin of this receptor is a man in his sixties with active COVID-19. The specimen sequenced was peripheral blood. CDR3 amino acids: CASSTSGSSYNEQFF. The CDR3 coding sequence is TGTGCCAGCAGCACTAGCGGGAGCTCCTACAATGAGCAGTTCTTC.